This T cell receptor (beta chain) was captured in a study of shared clonotypes between healthy human individuals. The germline gives CDR1 MNHEY, CDR2 SMNVEV (reference sequence). The length of the CDR3 is 15 residues. V was cut by 0 bases and J by 0 bases, with 8 bases left in between. The naive CD8 fraction comprised CD45RO-negative cells positively selected for CCR7 and excluded terminally differentiated effector memory CD45RA+ cells. Assay: immunoSEQ multiplex PCR; the TCRdb copy retains only in-frame clones and omits some. This table has millions of clones, just under 95% appearing once. Source material: naive CD8+ T cells sorted from blood. This chain connects TRBV27 to TRBJ1-1; no clear D gene. The sequence derives from a man aged 18-30 years in good health. The CDR3 DNA reads as TGTGCCAGCAGTTTATCGATAGGTTTGAACACTGAAGCTTTCTTT. This encodes CASSLSIGLNTEAFF.